The clone carrying this T cell receptor (beta chain) appeared many times. The target antigen is unknown. This sample is part of a study of T cells in Graves' hyperthyroidism and ophthalmopathy. Study-wide background: The blood sample was taken at first diagnosis, before treatment began. Study-wide results and limits: The model identified upcoming ophthalmopathy a median approximately 6.4 months ahead of onset. Blood shared most expanded thyroid clonotypes above 0.001.

What was amplified from RNA transcripts were TCR beta CDR3 regions. Carried out on the TCR CDR3, a first-round RT-PCR used the HTBI primer set. MiXCR was run by TCRdb on the multiplex PCR reads, yielding one entry per CDR3 protein. The sample lists 450,000 to 650,000 distinct CDR3 sequences; 20% to 25% were seen once. Orbital computed tomography and thyroid ultrasound, together with serum TRAb and thyroxine and clinical symptoms, were used for diagnoses. Sequenced: blood. The source of this sequence is a man between 18 and 29 years old with Graves' hyperthyroidism.

Written as DNA, the CDR3 is TGTGCCAGCAGTGAAAGTGGGGCCGTTGGCTACACCTTC. This gives the protein CASSESGAVGYTF. The chain joins TRBV6-1 to TRBJ1-2, with a weak D call TRBD1 (5 bases). The CDR3 extends over 13 amino acids. V shed 2 bases and J shed 7 bases, with 11 bases lying between them. CDR1 and CDR2 from the germline V gene are MNHNS and SASEGT.